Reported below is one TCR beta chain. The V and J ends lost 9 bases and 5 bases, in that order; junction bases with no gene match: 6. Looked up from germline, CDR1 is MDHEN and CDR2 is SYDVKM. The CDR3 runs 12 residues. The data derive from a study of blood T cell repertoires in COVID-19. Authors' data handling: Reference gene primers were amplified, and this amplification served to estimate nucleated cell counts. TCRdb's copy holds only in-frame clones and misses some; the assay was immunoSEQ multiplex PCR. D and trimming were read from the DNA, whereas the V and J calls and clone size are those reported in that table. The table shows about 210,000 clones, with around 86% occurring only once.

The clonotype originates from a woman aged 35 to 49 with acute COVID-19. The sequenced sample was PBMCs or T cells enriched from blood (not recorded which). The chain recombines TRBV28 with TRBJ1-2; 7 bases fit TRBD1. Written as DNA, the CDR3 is TGTGCCAGTAGACAGGGCGGGTATGGCTACACCTTC. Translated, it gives CASRQGGYGYTF.